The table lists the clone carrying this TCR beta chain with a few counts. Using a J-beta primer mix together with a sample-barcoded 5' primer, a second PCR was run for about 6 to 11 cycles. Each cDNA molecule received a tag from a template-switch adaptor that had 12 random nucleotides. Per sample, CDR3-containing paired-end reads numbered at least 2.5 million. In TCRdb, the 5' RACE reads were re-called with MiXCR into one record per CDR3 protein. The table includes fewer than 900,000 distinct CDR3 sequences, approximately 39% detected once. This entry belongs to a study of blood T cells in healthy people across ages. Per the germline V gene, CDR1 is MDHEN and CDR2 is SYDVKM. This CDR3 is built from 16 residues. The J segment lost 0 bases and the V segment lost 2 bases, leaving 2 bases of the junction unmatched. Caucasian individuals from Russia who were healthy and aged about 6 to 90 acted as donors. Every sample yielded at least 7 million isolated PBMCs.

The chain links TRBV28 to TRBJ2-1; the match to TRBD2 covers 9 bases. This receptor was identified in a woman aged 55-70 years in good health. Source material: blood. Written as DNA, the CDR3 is TGTGCCAGCAGTTTAATTAGCGGGAGCTCCTACAATGAGCAGTTCTTC. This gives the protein CASSLISGSSYNEQFF.